The rows below give T cell receptor beta chains drawn from one sample of a study of T cell clones after liver transplantation. Data came from immunoSEQ multiplex PCR; TCRdb stores just in-frame clones and leaves some out. The table lists fewer than 45,000 clones, around 84% of them singletons. Sample: CD4+ T cells from blood, taken 24 months after liver transplant. The receptors derive from a human patient who received a liver transplant. Some T cells may possibly be graft donor cells. Both conserved end residues are part of each CDR3. The D gene is left open where the match is weak.

>NA|TRBJ2-3|TRBV5-4
TGTGCCAGCAGCTTGGTAAGAGGCGCAGATACGCAGTATTTT
CASSLVRGADTQYF
>NA|TRBJ1-1|TRBV5-1
TGCGCCAGCAGCTTGGAGACCAGGAACACTGAAGCTTTCTTT
CASSLETRNTEAFF
>NA|TRBJ1-1|TRBV18
TGTGCCAGCTCACCGGGGCAAAGCCAGCGGAACGCTTTCTTT
CASSPGQSQRNAFF
>NA|TRBJ1-6|TRBV28
TGTGCCAGCAGTGTTGGTGTCATCACCCTCCACTTT
CASSVGVITLHF
>NA|TRBJ2-7|TRBV19
TGTGCCAGTAGTATCACAGTAGAATACGAGCAGTACTTC
CASSITVEYEQYF
>TRBD1|TRBJ1-4|TRBV4-2
TGTGCCAGCAGCCTTGGGACAGGGGAGGAAAAACTGTTTTTT
CASSLGTGEEKLFF
>NA|TRBJ2-5|TRBV15
TGTGCCACCAGCAGCGGACTAATACAAGAGACCCAGTACTTC
CATSSGLIQETQYF
>TRBD1|TRBJ1-4|TRBV6-1
TGTGCCAGCACTGACAGGGTTGTAAAACTGTTTTTT
CASTDRVVKLFF
>NA|TRBJ1-2|TRBV5-6
TGTGCCAGCAGCGCGAGATTACCGGGGGGCTACACCTTC
CASSARLPGGYTF
>NA|TRBJ2-1|TRBV11-3
TGTGCCAGCAGCTTAGGCCCCTCTTCGGGAGACTACAATGAGCAGTTCTTC
CASSLGPSSGDYNEQFF
>NA|TRBJ1-1|TRBV7-2
TGTGCCAGCAGCTCGGCTTCGGGGGCCCCCCGGGACACTGAAGCTTTCTTT
CASSSASGAPRDTEAFF
>NA|TRBJ2-7|TRBV28
TGTGCCAGCAGTTTATCACGAAGGGGCTACGAGCAGTACTTC
CASSLSRRGYEQYF